This is a list of T cell receptor beta chains from one sample in a study of blood T cell repertoires in COVID-19. Measured with immunoSEQ multiplex PCR; TCRdb has only the in-frame clones, and not every one. The data contain a few hundred thousand clones, approximately 86% of them seen just once; the ten biggest clones take up around 10%. The sample was PBMCs or T cells enriched from blood (not recorded which). Receptors originate from a man aged 18 to 30 with acute COVID-19. The CDR3 runs from the conserved cysteine through the conserved F or W. A D gene is named only where the DNA matches it firmly. Expanded clones get a size class; other rows say once, few or many, or leave the size out.

-,TRBV28,few,TRBJ1-5,CASSLAGRQDQPQHF,TGTGCCAGCAGCCTTGCCGGGCGACAGGATCAGCCCCAGCATTTT
-,TRBV5-6,-,TRBJ2-7,CASSGAPGTTLSYEQYF,TGTGCCAGCAGCGGCGCGCCAGGCACAACCCTTTCCTACGAGCAGTACTTC
TRBD1,TRBV5-4,-,TRBJ1-2,CASSLDRGRDYGYTF,TGTGCCAGCAGCTTAGACAGGGGGAGGGACTATGGCTACACCTTC
TRBD1,TRBV25-1,-,TRBJ2-7,CASSPGQGIYEQYF,TGTGCCAGCAGTCCGGGACAGGGTATCTACGAGCAGTACTTC
TRBD1,TRBV4-1,once,TRBJ1-6,CASSQDSGGNSPLHF,TGCGCCAGCAGCCAAGATTCAGGGGGTAATTCACCCCTCCACTTT
-,TRBV19,-,TRBJ2-1,CASSIGVAEQFF,TGTGCCAGTAGTATCGGGGTTGCCGAGCAGTTCTTC
TRBD1,TRBV2,-,TRBJ2-5,CASSDDREETQYF,TGTGCCAGCAGTGATGACAGGGAAGAGACCCAGTACTTC
TRBD1,TRBV15,once,TRBJ2-3,CATSRDQGTGGDTQYF,TGTGCCACCAGCAGAGATCAAGGGACAGGGGGAGATACGCAGTATTTT
-,TRBV28,-,TRBJ1-4,CASSLVRIPGLFF,TGTGCCAGCAGTTTAGTCCGCATTCCCGGACTGTTTTTT
-,TRBV7-2,-,TRBJ1-5,CAAGGNQPQHF,TGTGCGGCGGGTGGCAATCAGCCCCAGCATTTT
TRBD1,TRBV2,few,TRBJ1-4,CASNLPTGSDEKLFF,TGTGCCAGCAACCTCCCGACAGGGAGCGATGAAAAACTGTTTTTT
TRBD1,TRBV28,once,TRBJ1-1,CASSWDREAFF,TGTGCCAGCAGCTGGGACAGGGAAGCTTTCTTT
-,TRBV6-5,-,TRBJ2-6,CAAGRGFSGANVLTF,TGTGCCGCGGGCCGGGGGTTTTCTGGGGCCAACGTCCTGACTTTC
-,TRBV15,-,TRBJ2-1,CATSRESSYNEQFF,TGTGCCACCAGCAGAGAGTCTTCCTACAATGAGCAGTTCTTC
TRBD2,TRBV6-4,-,TRBJ2-3,CASSPTSGTTDTQYF,TGTGCCAGCAGCCCAACTAGCGGGACCACAGATACGCAGTATTTT
-,TRBV6-5,-,TRBJ1-4,CASSSERGANEKLFF,TGTGCCAGCAGCTCCGAAAGGGGCGCTAATGAAAAACTGTTTTTT